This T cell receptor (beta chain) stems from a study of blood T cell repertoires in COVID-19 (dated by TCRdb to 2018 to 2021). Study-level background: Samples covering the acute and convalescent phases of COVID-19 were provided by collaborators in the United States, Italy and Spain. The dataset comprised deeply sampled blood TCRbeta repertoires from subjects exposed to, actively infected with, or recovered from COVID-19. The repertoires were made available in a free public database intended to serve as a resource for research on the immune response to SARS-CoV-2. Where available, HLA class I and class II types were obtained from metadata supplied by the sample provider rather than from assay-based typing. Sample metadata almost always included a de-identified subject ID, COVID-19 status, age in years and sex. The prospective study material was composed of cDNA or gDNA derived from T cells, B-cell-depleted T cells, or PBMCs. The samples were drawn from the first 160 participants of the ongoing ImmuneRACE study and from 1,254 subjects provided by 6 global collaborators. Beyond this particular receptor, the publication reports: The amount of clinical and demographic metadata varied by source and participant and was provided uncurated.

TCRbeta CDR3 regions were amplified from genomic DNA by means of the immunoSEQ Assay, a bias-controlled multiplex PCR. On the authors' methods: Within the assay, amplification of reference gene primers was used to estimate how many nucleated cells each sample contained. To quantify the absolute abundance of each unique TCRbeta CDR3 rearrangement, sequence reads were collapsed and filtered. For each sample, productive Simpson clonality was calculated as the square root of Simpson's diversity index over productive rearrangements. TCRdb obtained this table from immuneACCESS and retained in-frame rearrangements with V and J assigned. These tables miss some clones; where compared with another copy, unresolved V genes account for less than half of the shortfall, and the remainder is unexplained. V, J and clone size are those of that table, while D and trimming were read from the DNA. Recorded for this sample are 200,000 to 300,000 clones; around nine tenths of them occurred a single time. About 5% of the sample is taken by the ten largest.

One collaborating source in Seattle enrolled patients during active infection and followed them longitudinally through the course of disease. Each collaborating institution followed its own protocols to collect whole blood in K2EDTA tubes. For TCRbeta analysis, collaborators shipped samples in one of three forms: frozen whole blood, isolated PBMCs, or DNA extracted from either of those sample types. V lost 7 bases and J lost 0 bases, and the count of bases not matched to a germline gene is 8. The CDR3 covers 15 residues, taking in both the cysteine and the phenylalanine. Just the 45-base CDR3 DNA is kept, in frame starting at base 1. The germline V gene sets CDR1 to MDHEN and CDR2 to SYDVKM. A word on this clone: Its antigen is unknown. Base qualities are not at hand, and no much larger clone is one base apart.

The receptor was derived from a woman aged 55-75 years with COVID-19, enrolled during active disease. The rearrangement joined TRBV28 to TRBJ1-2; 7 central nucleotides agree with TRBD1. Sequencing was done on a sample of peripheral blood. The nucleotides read TGTGCCAGCAACGACCCCAGGGGGTCTAACTATGGCTACACCTTC. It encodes CASNDPRGSNYGYTF.